The subject of this entry is one T cell receptor (beta chain). The source of the sample is a study of human T cells and chemical hapten exposure. The library gave individual cDNA molecules unique molecular identifiers. One entry per CDR3 protein, called by TCRdb with MiXCR from the reads. The sample consists of about 320 distinct CDR3 sequences, around 97% of them appearing once. The treatment is: therapeutic diphenylcyclopropenone sensitization with weekly scalp DPC. The CDR3 loop spans 15 amino acids. V shed 5 bases, J shed 5 bases, and the junction held 10 bases outside the gene matches. Germline V lookup: CDR1 MDHEN, CDR2 SYDVKM.

The V call is TRBV28, the J call TRBJ2-7, with 9 bases lining up with TRBD1. Sequencing was performed on whole blood, taken before DPC sensitization or 2, 6, or about 24 weeks after (not recorded which). The origin of this receptor is an adult with alopecia areata. Some clones in this sample may be carry-over from other donors' samples. This table probably holds off-target reads from a library built for another chain. CDR3 in DNA: TGTGCCAGCAGTCCACGGGACAGGGTCCCGAACGAGCAGTACTTC. Protein product: CASSPRDRVPNEQYF.